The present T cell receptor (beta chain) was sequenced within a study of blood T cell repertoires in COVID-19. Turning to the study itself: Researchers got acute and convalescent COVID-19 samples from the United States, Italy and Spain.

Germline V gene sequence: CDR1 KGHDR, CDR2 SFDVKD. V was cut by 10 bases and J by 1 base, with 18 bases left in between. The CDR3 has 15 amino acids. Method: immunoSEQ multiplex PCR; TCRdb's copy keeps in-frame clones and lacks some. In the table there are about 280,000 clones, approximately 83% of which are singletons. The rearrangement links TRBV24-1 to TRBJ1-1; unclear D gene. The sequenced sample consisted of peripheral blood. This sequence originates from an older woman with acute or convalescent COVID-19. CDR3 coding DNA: TGTGCCACTCTCCCCAGGCATGGTGGGAACACTGAAGCTTTCTTT. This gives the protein CATLPRHGGNTEAFF.